The clone carrying this T cell receptor beta chain was seen once. Repertoires were generated with immunoSEQ multiplex PCR, while TCRdb's copy carries only in-frame clones and drops some. Of under 150,000 clones listed, about 90% are singletons. The record originates from a study of T cell responses to AZD1222 COVID-19 vaccine. This CDR3 is built from 14 residues. J is TRBJ1-1 and V is TRBV21-1; the table's D call, TRBD1, has no DNA check behind it. TRBV21-1 is classified as a pseudogene. The sample was peripheral blood, taken 28 days after the second AZD1222 dose. This receptor was obtained from an adult who received the AZD1222 COVID-19 vaccine. CDR3 sequence (DNA): TGTGCCAGCATCAGCCCACAGGAGAACACTGAAGCTTTCTTT. Translation gives CASISPQENTEAFF.